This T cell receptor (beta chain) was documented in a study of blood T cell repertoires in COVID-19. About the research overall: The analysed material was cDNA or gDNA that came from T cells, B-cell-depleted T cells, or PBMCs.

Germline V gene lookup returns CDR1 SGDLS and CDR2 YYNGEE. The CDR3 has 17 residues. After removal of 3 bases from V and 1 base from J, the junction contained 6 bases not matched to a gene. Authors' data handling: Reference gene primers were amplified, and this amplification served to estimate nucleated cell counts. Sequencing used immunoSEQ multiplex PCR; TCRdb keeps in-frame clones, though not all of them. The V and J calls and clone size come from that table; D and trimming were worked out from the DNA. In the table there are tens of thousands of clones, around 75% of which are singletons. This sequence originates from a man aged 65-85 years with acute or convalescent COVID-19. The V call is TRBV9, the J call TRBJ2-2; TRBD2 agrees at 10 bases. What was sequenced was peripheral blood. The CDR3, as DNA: TGTGCCAGCAGCGGTTCGGGACTAGCGTGGAACACCGGGGAGCTGTTTTTT. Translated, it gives CASSGSGLAWNTGELFF. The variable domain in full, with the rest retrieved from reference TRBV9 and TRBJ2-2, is DSGVTQTPKHLITATGQRVTLRCSPRSGDLSVYWYQQSLDQGLQFLIQYYNGEERAKGNILERFSAQQFPDLHSELNLSSLELGDSALYFCASSGSGLAWNTGELFFGEGSRLTVL.